This T cell receptor (beta chain) stems from a study of OX40 agonist ivuxolimab in advanced cancers. Looking at the study overall: Ivuxolimab is a fully human IgG2 antibody that activates OX40 (CD134). Three patients got partial responses; one had hepatocellular carcinoma and two had cutaneous melanoma.

A word on this clone: Antigen: not known.

Trimming shortened V by 2 bases and J by 0 bases, and 11 bases separated the two germline ends. CDR1 and CDR2 (germline): MGHRA, YSYEKL. This CDR3 is built from 16 residues. Study-wide results and caveats: Dosing at 0.1 to 3.0 mg/kg was accompanied by clonal expansion of CD4+ and CD8+ blood T cells by week 6.

Method: immunoSEQ multiplex PCR; TCRdb's copy keeps in-frame clones and lacks some. Of 35,000 or so clones listed, roughly 80% are singletons. This specimen was CD4+ or CD8+ T cells sorted from blood, taken in a trial of the OX40 agonist ivuxolimab. This clonotype was sampled from an adult with an advanced solid tumor such as melanoma, head and neck, liver or kidney cancer. The rearrangement links TRBV4-1 to TRBJ1-3, with D possibly TRBD1 on 5 matching bases. The CDR3 bases are TGCGCCAGCAGCCAACAAACAGGTCTCTCTGGAAACACCATATATTTT. Its protein is CASSQQTGLSGNTIYF.